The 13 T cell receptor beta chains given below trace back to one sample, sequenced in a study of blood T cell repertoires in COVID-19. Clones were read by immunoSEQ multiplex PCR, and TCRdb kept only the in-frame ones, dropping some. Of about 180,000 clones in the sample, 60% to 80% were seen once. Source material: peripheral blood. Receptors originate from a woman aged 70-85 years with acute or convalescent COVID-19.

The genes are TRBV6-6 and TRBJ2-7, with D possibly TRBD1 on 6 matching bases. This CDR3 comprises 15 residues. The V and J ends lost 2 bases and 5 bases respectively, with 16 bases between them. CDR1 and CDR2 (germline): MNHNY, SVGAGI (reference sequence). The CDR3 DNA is TGTGCCAGCAGTTACCCGATCACAGGGTCCGACGAGCAGTACTTC. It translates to CASSYPITGSDEQYF.

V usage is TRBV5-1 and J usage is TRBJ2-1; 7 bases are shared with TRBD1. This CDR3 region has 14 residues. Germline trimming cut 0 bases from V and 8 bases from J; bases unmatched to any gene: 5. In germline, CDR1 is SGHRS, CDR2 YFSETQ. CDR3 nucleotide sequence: TGCGCCAGCAGCTTGGGACAGGGTATCGATGAGCAGTTCTTC. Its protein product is CASSLGQGIDEQFF.

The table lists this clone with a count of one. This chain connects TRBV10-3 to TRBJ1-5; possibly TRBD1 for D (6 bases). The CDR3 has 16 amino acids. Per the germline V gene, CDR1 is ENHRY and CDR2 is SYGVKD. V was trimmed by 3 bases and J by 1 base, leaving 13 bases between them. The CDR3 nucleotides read TGTGCCATCAGTGAAGGACAGTTTGCAAGCAATCAGCCCCAGCATTTT. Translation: CAISEGQFASNQPQHF.

The CDR3 region is CASSLDWTGDSGNTIYF. In nucleotides, the CDR3 is TGTGCCAGCAGCTTGGACTGGACAGGGGATTCTGGAAACACCATATATTTT. The chain uses TRBV5-6 and TRBJ1-3; 9 bases align to TRBD1. V lost 0 bases and J lost 1; bases outside the gene matches: 5. The CDR3 contains 17 residues. CDR1 and CDR2 from the germline V gene are SGHDT and YYEEEE.

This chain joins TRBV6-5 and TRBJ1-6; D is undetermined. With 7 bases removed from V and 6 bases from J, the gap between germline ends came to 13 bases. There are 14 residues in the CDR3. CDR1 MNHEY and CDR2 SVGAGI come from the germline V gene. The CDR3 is CASKAGPSNSPLHF. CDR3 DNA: TGTGCCAGCAAAGCTGGTCCCTCTAATTCACCCCTCCACTTT.

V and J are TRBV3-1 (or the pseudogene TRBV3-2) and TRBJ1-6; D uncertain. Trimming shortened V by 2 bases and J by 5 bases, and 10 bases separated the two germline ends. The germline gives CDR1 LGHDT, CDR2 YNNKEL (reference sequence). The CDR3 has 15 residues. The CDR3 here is CASSQQVGNNSPLHF. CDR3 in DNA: TGTGCCAGCAGCCAACAAGTCGGTAATAATTCACCCCTCCACTTT.

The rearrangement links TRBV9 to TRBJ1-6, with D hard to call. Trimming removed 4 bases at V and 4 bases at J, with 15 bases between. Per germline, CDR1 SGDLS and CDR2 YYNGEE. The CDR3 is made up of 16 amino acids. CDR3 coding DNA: TGTGCCAGCAGCCCACTAGATGGACTGTATAATTCACCCCTCCACTTT. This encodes CASSPLDGLYNSPLHF.

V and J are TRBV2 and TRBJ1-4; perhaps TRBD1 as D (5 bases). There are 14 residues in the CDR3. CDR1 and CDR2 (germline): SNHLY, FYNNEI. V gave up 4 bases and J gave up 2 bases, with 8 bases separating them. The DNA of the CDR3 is TGTGCCAGCAGTGGGGGGGGGACTAATGAAAAACTGTTTTTT. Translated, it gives CASSGGGTNEKLFF.

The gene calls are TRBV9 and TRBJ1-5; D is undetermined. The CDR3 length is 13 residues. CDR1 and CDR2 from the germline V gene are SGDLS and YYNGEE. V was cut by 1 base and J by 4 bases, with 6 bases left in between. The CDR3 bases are TGTGCCAGCAGCGTATCAGGAAATCAGCCCCAGCATTTT. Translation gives CASSVSGNQPQHF.

The CDR3 loop is CASSPFSGSIAYEQYF. The CDR3 DNA follows: TGTGCCAGCAGCCCCTTTTCGGGGAGTATCGCCTACGAGCAGTACTTC. The chain joins TRBV5-6 to TRBJ2-7; tentative D call: TRBD2 (5 bases). The CDR3 loop spans 16 amino acids. V was cut by 4 bases and J by 2 bases, with 19 bases left in between. Germline V gene data show CDR1 as SGHDT and CDR2 as YYEEEE.

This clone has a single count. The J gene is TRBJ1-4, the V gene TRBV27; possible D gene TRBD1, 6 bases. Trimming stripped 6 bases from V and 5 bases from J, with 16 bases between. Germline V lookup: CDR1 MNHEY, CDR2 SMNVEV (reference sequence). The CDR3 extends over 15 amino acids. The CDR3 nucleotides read TGTGCCAGCAGATCCGCCGGGGGGCGGAATGAAAAACTGTTTTTT. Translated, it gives CASRSAGGRNEKLFF.

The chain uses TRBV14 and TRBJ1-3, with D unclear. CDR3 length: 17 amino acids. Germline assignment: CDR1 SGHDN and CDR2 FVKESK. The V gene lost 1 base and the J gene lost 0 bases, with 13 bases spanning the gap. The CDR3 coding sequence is TGTGCCAGCAGCCAAGGGTTGGGCAGCATCTCTGGAAACACCATATATTTT. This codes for CASSQGLGSISGNTIYF.

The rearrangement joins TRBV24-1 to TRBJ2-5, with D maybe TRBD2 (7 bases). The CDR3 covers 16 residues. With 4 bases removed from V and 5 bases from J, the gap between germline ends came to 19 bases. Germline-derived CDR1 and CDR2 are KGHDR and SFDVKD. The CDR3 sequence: CATSDHGTGGRETQYF. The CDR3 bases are TGTGCCACCAGTGACCATGGGACGGGGGGCCGGGAGACCCAGTACTTC.